The TCR beta chain under discussion was sequenced for a study of blood T cell repertoires in COVID-19 (dated by TCRdb to the early 2020s). Study-wide context: The collaborator samples originated in the United States, Italy and Spain and spanned the acute and convalescent phases of COVID-19. The material from the prospective study consisted of cDNA or gDNA derived from T cells, B-cell-depleted T cells, or PBMCs. The dataset comprised deeply sampled blood TCRbeta repertoires from subjects exposed to, actively infected with, or recovered from COVID-19. The repertoires were released in a freely available public database intended as a resource for research on the immune response to SARS-CoV-2. Samples were obtained from the ongoing ImmuneRACE study (first 160 participants) and from 1,000 to 1,500 subjects provided by 6 global collaborators. Sample metadata almost always included a de-identified subject ID, COVID-19 status, age in years and sex. Where available, HLA class I and class II types were taken from metadata supplied by the sample provider and were not determined by assay-based typing.

Participants in the prospective study were enrolled through a virtual design, were aged about 18 to 100 years, and lived in approximately 25 United States geographic areas. To assign participants to cohorts, the prospective study relied on clinical history that participants themselves reported in a screening survey and a study questionnaire. Recovered participants in ImmuneRACE Cohort 3 were defined as having two consecutive negative NP/OP PCR tests, clearance from a healthcare professional, or resolution of symptoms. Each participant in the prospective study had whole blood, serum and a nasopharyngeal or oropharyngeal swab collected by mobile phlebotomists. Over a roughly 2-month period, participants in the prospective study had the option of providing additional blood draws and questionnaires. Blood samples from the prospective study were shipped frozen or at room temperature prior to DNA extraction.

Here is what the overall study found, with its caveats: Clinical and demographic metadata were provided uncurated, with the amount varying by source and participant.

Note on this clone: The antigen it recognizes is unknown. No base qualities exist here, and no much larger clone lies one base off it.

The immunoSEQ Assay, a bias-controlled multiplex PCR, was used to amplify TCRbeta CDR3 regions from genomic DNA. The paper's processing steps were these. The number of nucleated cells in each sample was estimated from the amplification of reference gene primers within the assay. Sequence reads were collapsed and filtered to measure the absolute abundance of every unique TCRbeta CDR3 rearrangement. For each sample, productive Simpson clonality was calculated as the square root of Simpson's diversity index across productive rearrangements. Not all clones reach the TCRdb copy of this immuneACCESS table, which keeps in-frame sequences only. Checked studies attribute under half of the gap to unresolved V genes and leave the rest unexplained. V and J calls and clone size are as listed in that table; D and trimming were resolved from the DNA. The table for this sample lists approximately 250,000 clones; 82% of them were counted only once. The top ten constitute 15% of the sample.

The sequenced sample consisted of PBMCs or T cells enriched from blood (not recorded which). This receptor was identified in a man in his forties or fifties who had recovered from COVID-19.

The DNA is TGTGCCACCAGTGACAAATCTTCCCGGGGGGGAAACACCATATATTTT. Translated, this is CATSDKSSRGGNTIYF. This chain is built from TRBV24-1 and TRBJ1-3; matching of 5 bases hints at TRBD1 as the D gene. According to the germline V gene, CDR1 reads KGHDR and CDR2 reads SFDVKD. From its cysteine to its phenylalanine, the CDR3 spans 16 amino acids. Left in the record is the CDR3 DNA by itself, 48 bases read in frame from the first base. V was cut back by 4 bases and J by 4 bases, leaving a gap of 16 bases between them.